A selection of T cell receptor beta chains follows, all from one sample in a study of T cell repertoires in cytomegalovirus infection. TCRdb passed the reads through MiXCR, listing each CDR3 protein once. Of 200,000 to 250,000 distinct CDR3 sequences listed, 22% are singletons. Sequences were obtained from CD8+ T cells from PBMCs. The receptors come from a human donor in good health (CMV status not recorded). Some clones in this sample may be carry-over from other donors' samples. CDR3s include the opening cysteine and the closing phenylalanine or tryptophan. Expanded clones get a size class; other rows say once, few or many, or leave the size out.

J gene | clone size | V gene | CDR3 protein
TRBJ2-1 | - | TRBV29-1 | CSVGRAGTSNEQFF
TRBJ1-1 | many | TRBV15 | CATSSRDSGTEAFF
TRBJ2-3 | many | TRBV28 | CASMIFGGVRDTQYF
TRBJ1-2 | - | TRBV14 | CASSPVLNYGYTF
TRBJ1-4 | - | TRBV28 | CASSLSFGATNEKLFF
TRBJ2-3 | few | TRBV6-2/TRBV6-3 | CASSYSWTSTDTQYF
TRBJ1-5 | - | TRBV28 | CASNQPSGAAWQPQHF
TRBJ1-5 | many | TRBV7-8 | CASSLDPSSTQHF
TRBJ2-1 | - | TRBV3-1 | CASSQSSGGYNEQFF
TRBJ2-2 | - | TRBV5-1 | CASRQGTGGPGELFF
TRBJ2-7 | many | TRBV7-9 | CASSSSRGGLATYEQYF
TRBJ2-5 | many | TRBV7-2 | CASSSRGGRMYQETQYF
TRBJ2-7 | - | TRBV6-6 | CASSSQDRTYEQYF
TRBJ2-3 | - | TRBV12-3/TRBV12-4 | CASSFPRAGGRTDTQYF
TRBJ1-1 | many | TRBV7-9 | CASSLALGRAFF
TRBJ1-5 | few | TRBV20-1 | CSARTGEDQPQHF
TRBJ1-1 | - | TRBV5-6 | CASSGGIQGNTEAFF
TRBJ2-1 | many | TRBV27 | CATKNVPGGDGEQFF
TRBJ2-5 | many | TRBV7-6 | CASSFRRGSETQYF
TRBJ2-1 | - | TRBV20-1 | CSANYVEGGPWPNEQFF
TRBJ1-5 | many | TRBV12-3/TRBV12-4 | CASNIAGQGHQPQHF
TRBJ2-7 | many | TRBV7-9 | CASIRGRGKGYYEQYF
TRBJ2-2 | few | TRBV28 | CASSLPTSGGPRTGELFF
TRBJ2-7 | once | TRBV12-3/TRBV12-4 | CASSLGTPTYEQYF
TRBJ2-1 | - | TRBV12-3/TRBV12-4 | CASSLGQDEQFF
TRBJ2-3 | - | TRBV2 | CASNERGDLYF
TRBJ2-7 | - | TRBV28 | CASSPTGTSGYEQYF
TRBJ1-2 | - | TRBV7-9 | CASSAGGDGYTF